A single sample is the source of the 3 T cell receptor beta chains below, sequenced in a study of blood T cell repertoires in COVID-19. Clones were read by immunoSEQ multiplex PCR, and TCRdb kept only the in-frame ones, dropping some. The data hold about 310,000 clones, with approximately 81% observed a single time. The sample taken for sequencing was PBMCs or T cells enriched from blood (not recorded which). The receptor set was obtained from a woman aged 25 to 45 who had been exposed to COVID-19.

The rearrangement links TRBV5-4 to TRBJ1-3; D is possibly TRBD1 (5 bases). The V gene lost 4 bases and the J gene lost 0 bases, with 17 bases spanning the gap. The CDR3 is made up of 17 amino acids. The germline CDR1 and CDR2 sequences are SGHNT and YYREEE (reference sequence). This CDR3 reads CASSPSTDKFSGNTIYF. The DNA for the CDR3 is TGTGCCAGCAGCCCCTCGACAGACAAATTCTCTGGAAACACCATATATTTT. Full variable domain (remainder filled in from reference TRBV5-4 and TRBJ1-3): ETGVTQSPTHLIKTRGQQVTLRCSSQSGHNTVSWYQQALGQGPQFIFQYYREEENGRGNFPPRFSGLQFPNYSSELNVNALELDDSALYLCASSPSTDKFSGNTIYFGEGSWLTVV.

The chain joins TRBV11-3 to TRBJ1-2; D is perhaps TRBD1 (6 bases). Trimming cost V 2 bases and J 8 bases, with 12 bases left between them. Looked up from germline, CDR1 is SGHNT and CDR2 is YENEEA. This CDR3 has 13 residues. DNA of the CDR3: TGTGCCAGCAGCTTATCACAGGGCGAAGGCTACACCTTC. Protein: CASSLSQGEGYTF.

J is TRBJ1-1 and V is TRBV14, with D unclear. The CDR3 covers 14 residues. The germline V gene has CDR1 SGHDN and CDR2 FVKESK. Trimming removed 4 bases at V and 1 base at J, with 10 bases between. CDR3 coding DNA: TGTGCCAGCAGCCGGATGGGAGGGAACACTGAAGCTTTCTTT. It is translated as CASSRMGGNTEAFF.